The 8 T cell receptor beta chains below were found in one sample sequenced in a study of T-cell reconstitution after alpha-beta-depleted transplantation in children. This sample's TCRbeta library carried unique molecular identifier barcodes. TCRdb reanalysed the PCR reads using MiXCR and keeps one entry per CDR3 protein. The table records hundreds of thousands of distinct CDR3 sequences, about 17% of them present only once. The specimen comprised PBMCs, mostly from graft donor cells, sampled 360 days after TCRalphabeta/CD19-depleted stem cell transplant. The receptors were sampled from a male patient aged 2 to 10 who had a stem cell transplant for acute lymphoblastic leukemia, so the T cells may come from the graft donor.

V and J are TRBV5-1 and TRBJ2-5, with D perhaps matching TRBD2 (6 bases). The V and J ends lost 4 bases and 2 bases respectively, with 18 bases between them. This CDR3 contains 16 residues. Germline V CDR1 and CDR2: SGHRS, YFSETQ. The CDR3: CASSEAPTSLQETQYF. The CDR3 coding sequence is TGCGCCAGCAGCGAGGCTCCGACTAGTCTACAAGAGACCCAGTACTTC. Drawing the rest from reference TRBV5-1 and TRBJ2-5, the complete variable domain is KAGVTQTPRYLIKTRGQQVTLSCSPISGHRSVSWYQQTPGQGLQFLFEYFSETQRNKGNFPGRFSGRQFSNSRSEMNVSTLELGDSALYLCASSEAPTSLQETQYFGPGTRLLVL.

This clonotype has a count of ten or more. This chain links TRBV12-3 or TRBV12-4 with TRBJ2-7, with D perhaps matching TRBD1 (6 bases). CDR3 length equals 13 residues. V was cut by 4 bases and J by 2 bases, with 9 bases left in between. CDR3 loop: CASSSQGPYEQYF. The CDR3 DNA follows: TGTGCCAGCAGTTCACAGGGCCCCTACGAGCAGTACTTC.

CDR3 nucleotide sequence: TGTGCCGGTTACAGGGGAGGCTACGAGCAGTACTTC. Amino acids: CAGYRGGYEQYF. The chain links TRBV30 to TRBJ2-7; D may be TRBD1 (7 bases). The germline CDR1 and CDR2 sequences are GTSNPN and SVGIG (reference sequence). The germline V and J ends were trimmed by 8 bases and 3 bases, with 14 bases remaining between them. The CDR3 length is 12 residues.

This clonotype was seen a few times. The V gene is TRBV10-3, the J gene TRBJ1-5; D ambiguous. Deletions cut 8 bases from V and 2 bases from J, with 7 bases between. Per germline, CDR1 ENHRY and CDR2 SYGVKD. The CDR3 consists of 12 residues. The CDR3 loop reads CAIGRGNQPQHF. CDR3 DNA: TGTGCCATCGGGAGGGGCAATCAGCCCCAGCATTTT.

This clonotype was detected only a few times. In DNA form, the CDR3 reads TGTGCCAGCAGTTCCCTGCACCTAGCCAAAAACATTCAGTACTTC. Protein product: CASSSLHLAKNIQYF. V is TRBV12-3 or TRBV12-4 and J is TRBJ2-4; no firm D call. V dropped 4 bases and J dropped 0 bases, with 10 bases sitting between them. The length of the CDR3 is 15 residues.

The sample holds many counts of this clonotype. The V and J genes are TRBV5-1 and TRBJ2-5, with D possibly TRBD2 on 6 matching bases. The CDR3 consists of 13 residues. V was clipped by 3 bases and J by 4 bases, with 10 bases between them. CDR1 and CDR2 (germline): SGHRS, YFSETQ. Written as DNA, the CDR3 is TGCGCCAGCAGCTCGACTAGTCGAGAGACCCAGTACTTC. Translating it yields CASSSTSRETQYF.

The chain couples TRBV29-1 to TRBJ1-4; 7 bases agree with TRBD1. This CDR3 comprises 17 residues. With 0 bases clipped from V and 4 bases from J, the junction kept 11 bases outside the gene matches. The germline gives CDR1 SQVTM, CDR2 ANQGSEA. The CDR3 nucleotides are TGCAGCGTTGAAGATCCCCAGGTGACAGGGTTTAATGAAAAACTGTTTTTT. Translated, it gives CSVEDPQVTGFNEKLFF.

The chain carries TRBV12-3 or TRBV12-4 and TRBJ1-1, with 8 positions matching TRBD1. J was trimmed by 5 bases and V by 5 bases; bases with no gene match: 4. There are 13 residues in the CDR3. CDR3 sequence: CASSENRGTEAFF. CDR3 nucleotides: TGTGCCAGCAGTGAAAACAGGGGGACTGAAGCTTTCTTT.